Presented here are 29 T cell receptor beta chains from one specimen sequenced in a study of blood T cell repertoires in COVID-19. Libraries were prepared by immunoSEQ multiplex PCR; TCRdb keeps only in-frame clonotypes and omits some of them. In the table there are 150,000 or so clones, roughly 82% of which are singletons. Material for sequencing was PBMCs or T cells enriched from blood (not recorded which). Source of these receptors: a man aged 50 or older who had recovered from COVID-19.

The rearrangement uses TRBV6-6 and TRBJ1-2, with 8 bases fitting TRBD1. From germline, CDR1 is MNHNY and CDR2 SVGAGI (reference sequence). V dropped 6 bases and J dropped 0; count of bases not matched to a gene: 3. This CDR3 is 14 amino acids long. CDR3: CASRPGQANYGYTF. CDR3 sequence (DNA): TGTGCCAGCAGACCGGGACAGGCTAACTATGGCTACACCTTC.

The chain has TRBV6-5 and TRBJ2-7, with a possible D match to TRBD2 (5 bases). Per germline, CDR1 MNHEY and CDR2 SVGAGI. This CDR3 spans 12 amino acids. V lost 4 bases, J lost 6 bases, and 10 bases lay in between. This CDR3 reads CASSFFRGEQYF. CDR3 in DNA: TGTGCCAGCAGTTTTTTCCGGGGCGAGCAGTACTTC.

The CDR3 DNA reads as TGCAGTACCGACAGCCCGTATGGCTACACCTTC. This sequence encodes CSTDSPYGYTF. This chain joins TRBV20-1 and TRBJ1-2; weak D call: TRBD1 (5 bases). The V gene's germline CDR1 is DFQATT and CDR2 SNEGSKA (reference sequence). CDR3 length: 11 residues. V was clipped by 8 bases and J by 5 bases, with 12 bases between them.

The gene calls are TRBV5-1 and TRBJ1-6; D gene uncertain. From germline, CDR1 is SGHRS and CDR2 YFSETQ. Trimming shortened V by 3 bases and J by 8 bases, and 12 bases separated the two germline ends. The CDR3 spans 14 residues. The CDR3 sequence is CASSSHLQDSPLHF. The CDR3 bases are TGCGCCAGCAGCTCACATCTCCAGGATTCACCCCTCCACTTT. The whole variable domain, remainder taken from reference TRBV5-1 and TRBJ1-6, is KAGVTQTPRYLIKTRGQQVTLSCSPISGHRSVSWYQQTPGQGLQFLFEYFSETQRNKGNFPGRFSGRQFSNSRSEMNVSTLELGDSALYLCASSSHLQDSPLHFGNGTRLTVT.

The chain is built from TRBV2 and TRBJ2-5; 11 nucleotides match TRBD1. Germline V gives CDR1 SNHLY, CDR2 FYNNEI. This CDR3 is 14 amino acids long. V trimming: 4 bases; J trimming: 6 bases; junction bases outside the gene matches: 4. Here the CDR3 reads CASSGTGGVQTQYF. The CDR3 DNA sequence: TGTGCCAGCAGTGGGACAGGGGGCGTTCAGACCCAGTACTTC.

The chain links TRBV28 to TRBJ1-6; TRBD1 might be the D (5 bases). Germline-derived CDR1 and CDR2 are MDHEN and SYDVKM. V shed 7 bases and J shed 4 bases, with 14 bases lying between them. The CDR3 runs to 15 residues. The DNA for the CDR3 is TGTGCCAGCAAACCGGGGGGAAGTTATAATTCACCCCTCCACTTT. Residues: CASKPGGSYNSPLHF.

This clone was counted many times. This chain connects TRBV7-2 to TRBJ2-1; maybe TRBD2 (5 bases). This CDR3 has 12 residues. Germline CDR1 is SGHTA and CDR2 is FQGNSA. The germline V and J ends were trimmed by 5 bases and 8 bases, with 10 bases remaining between them. DNA for the CDR3: TGTGCCAGCAGCCATTCACTAGATGAGCAGTTCTTC. Protein sequence: CASSHSLDEQFF.

The chain joins TRBV7-8 to TRBJ1-3; 7 bases are a match to TRBD1. This CDR3 is 16 amino acids long. Germline CDR1 and CDR2: SGHVS and FQNEAQ. V lost 5 bases, J lost 1 base, and 8 bases stayed unmatched. This chain's CDR3 is CASSPMTGRSGNTIYF. CDR3 nucleotides: TGTGCCAGCAGCCCGATGACAGGGCGTTCTGGAAACACCATATATTTT. Together with reference TRBV7-8 and TRBJ1-3, the CDR3 gives the full variable domain: GAGVSQSPRYKVAKRGQDVALRCDPISGHVSLFWYQQALGQGPEFLTYFQNEAQLDKSGLPSDRFFAERPEGSVSTLKIQRTQQEDSAVYLCASSPMTGRSGNTIYFGEGSWLTVV.

The chain links TRBV11-2 to TRBJ1-3, with D uncertain. The ends were cut back, 3 bases at V and 6 bases at J, with 3 bases in the middle. There are 11 residues in the CDR3. Germline CDR1 is SGHAT and CDR2 is FQNNGV. The CDR3 bases are TGTGCCAGCAGCTTCTTAAACACCATATATTTT. Residues: CASSFLNTIYF.

The V gene is TRBV30, the J gene TRBJ1-6; possibly TRBD1 for D (6 bases). Deletions cut 4 bases from V and 7 bases from J, with 11 bases between. This CDR3 spans 13 amino acids. Looked up from germline, CDR1 is GTSNPN and CDR2 is SVGIG (reference sequence). The CDR3 bases are TGTGCCTGGAACAGGGCCTTAAATTCACCCCTCCACTTT. Its protein product is CAWNRALNSPLHF.

CDR3 coding DNA: TGTGCCAGCAGTGCGGGGTTCGGGGAGACCCAGTACTTC. It yields the protein CASSAGFGETQYF. The chain has TRBV12-3 or TRBV12-4 and TRBJ2-5; D may be TRBD2 (6 bases). CDR3 length: 13 residues. Trimming removed 5 bases from V and 5 bases from J, with 12 bases in between.

J is TRBJ2-5 and V is TRBV3-1 (or the pseudogene TRBV3-2), with TRBD2 identical over 8 bases. CDR3 length: 14 residues. Germline loops: CDR1 LGHDT, CDR2 YNNKEL (reference sequence). V was pared by 8 bases and J by 9 bases, with 14 bases of the junction left unmatched. The CDR3 DNA reads TGTGCCAGCGGGACATCGCGGGGGGCCCCACCCCAGTACTTC. Its protein product is CASGTSRGAPPQYF.

This sequence joins TRBV6-5 and TRBJ2-5; maybe TRBD1 (6 bases). This CDR3 region has 13 residues. Germline CDR1 is MNHEY and CDR2 is SVGAGI. V was cut by 5 bases and J by 2 bases, with 9 bases left in between. CDR3 in DNA: TGTGCCAGCAGTCGGGACATTCAAGAGACCCAGTACTTC. Protein: CASSRDIQETQYF.

The V gene is TRBV9, the J gene TRBJ1-1; no reliable D call. CDR1 and CDR2 (germline): SGDLS, YYNGEE. This CDR3 is built from 14 residues. Trimming left V 4 bases short and J 2 bases short, with 12 bases between. The CDR3 reads CASSPIQKNTEAFF. The CDR3 DNA reads TGTGCCAGCAGCCCAATACAGAAAAACACTGAAGCTTTCTTT.

The chain is built from TRBV10-3 and TRBJ1-1, with 9 bases matching TRBD1. This CDR3 is built from 12 residues. The V and J ends lost 4 bases and 11 bases, in that order; junction bases with no gene match: 5. Germline V gene sequence: CDR1 ENHRY, CDR2 SYGVKD. CDR3 sequence: CAISASQGAAFF. CDR3 DNA sequence: TGTGCCATCAGTGCGTCACAGGGGGCGGCTTTCTTT.

This clone has a handful of counts. The chain recombines TRBV5-4 with TRBJ1-1; D unclear. There are 14 residues in the CDR3. Per germline, CDR1 SGHNT and CDR2 YYREEE (reference sequence). V was shortened by 2 bases and J by 4 bases, with 12 bases between the two germline ends. The CDR3 protein is CASSLALPGTEAFF. The DNA for the CDR3 is TGTGCCAGCAGCTTAGCACTCCCGGGCACTGAAGCTTTCTTT.

This clone was detected a few times. V gene TRBV28 combines with J gene TRBJ1-5; D gene unclear. Germline assignment: CDR1 MDHEN and CDR2 SYDVKM. The length of the CDR3 is 13 residues. V dropped 6 bases and J dropped 5 bases, with 11 bases sitting between them. This chain's CDR3 is CASSAQVHQPQHF. The CDR3 region has the DNA TGTGCCAGCAGCGCGCAGGTCCATCAGCCCCAGCATTTT. Full variable domain (remainder filled in from reference TRBV28 and TRBJ1-5): DVKVTQSSRYLVKRTGEKVFLECVQDMDHENMFWYRQDPGLGLRLIYFSYDVKMKEKGDIPEGYSVSREKKERFSLILESASTNQTSMYLCASSAQVHQPQHFGDGTRLSIL.

The V and J genes are TRBV12-5 and TRBJ1-2; 8 positions agree with TRBD1. The V segment lost 2 bases and the J segment 5 bases; nucleotides outside the gene matches: 4. Germline CDR1 reads LGHNT; CDR2 reads FRNRAP. The CDR3 has 14 residues. CDR3 amino acids: CASGLSGTGYGYTF. The CDR3 region has the DNA TGTGCTAGTGGTTTGTCCGGGACAGGATATGGCTACACCTTC.

The V call is TRBV15, the J call TRBJ2-6; TRBD1 might be the D (6 bases). V lost 5 bases to trimming and J lost 3 bases, with 11 bases between them. The germline V gene encodes CDR1 LNHNV and CDR2 YYDKDF (reference sequence). The CDR3 runs 15 residues. The CDR3 loop is CATSQGQSGANVLTF. The CDR3 DNA reads as TGTGCCACCAGCCAAGGACAGAGTGGGGCCAACGTCCTGACTTTC.

The rearrangement joins TRBV2 to TRBJ2-3, with 8 bases identical to TRBD1. V shed 6 bases, J shed 4 bases, and the junction held 9 bases outside the gene matches. CDR1 is SNHLY and CDR2 is FYNNEI in the germline V gene. CDR3 size: 15 residues. For the CDR3, the DNA is TGTGCCAGCAGGCGGACAGGGATAGCTTCAGATACGCAGTATTTT. Amino acids: CASRRTGIASDTQYF.

A single count supports this clone. The J gene is TRBJ1-1, the V gene TRBV3-1 (or the pseudogene TRBV3-2); tentatively, D is TRBD1 (6 bases). The CDR3 totals 14 residues. The germline V and J ends were trimmed by 7 bases and 0 bases, with 12 bases remaining between them. Germline V gives CDR1 LGHDT, CDR2 YNNKEL (reference sequence). CDR3 region: CASKGVEMNTEAFF. CDR3 coding DNA: TGTGCCAGCAAGGGGGTGGAAATGAACACTGAAGCTTTCTTT.

In this sample, this clone turned up once. The chain is built from TRBV6-5 and TRBJ2-3; 7 nucleotides match TRBD1. V lost 7 bases, J lost 4 bases, and 11 bases stayed unmatched. The CDR3 totals 15 residues. Per the germline V gene, CDR1 is MNHEY and CDR2 is SVGAGI. CDR3 amino acids: CASNTGQAWSDTQYF. CDR3 coding DNA: TGTGCCAGCAACACAGGACAGGCTTGGTCAGATACGCAGTATTTT.

The chain has TRBV6-5 and TRBJ1-1; D is ambiguous. V lost 7 bases, J lost 4 bases, and 19 bases lay in between. The CDR3 extends over 15 amino acids. From germline, CDR1 is MNHEY and CDR2 SVGAGI. The DNA of the CDR3 is TGTGCCAGCAACTCGCCGGGTCAAAAAAGCACTGAAGCTTTCTTT. As protein: CASNSPGQKSTEAFF.

This chain joins TRBV15 and TRBJ2-5; D possibly corresponds to TRBD2 (5 bases). The CDR3 totals 14 residues. From germline, CDR1 is LNHNV and CDR2 YYDKDF (reference sequence). Trimming cost V 4 bases and J 4 bases, with 13 bases left between them. The CDR3, as DNA: TGTGCCACCAGCAAAATGGTGGCGGGAGAGACCCAGTACTTC. Its translation is CATSKMVAGETQYF.

The chain couples TRBV12-5 to TRBJ1-6, with 11 nucleotides matching TRBD1. The CDR3 spans 15 residues. Germline values: CDR1 LGHNT, CDR2 FRNRAP. With 1 base clipped from V and 10 bases from J, the junction kept 3 bases outside the gene matches. The CDR3 protein is CASGLERTGGSPLHF. CDR3 nucleotide sequence: TGTGCTAGTGGTTTGGAGAGGACAGGGGGCTCACCCCTCCACTTT.

The chain employs TRBV9 and TRBJ1-1; D is possibly TRBD1 (5 bases). The CDR3 has 14 amino acids. V was pared by 3 bases and J by 1 base, with 10 bases between. Germline-derived CDR1 and CDR2 are SGDLS and YYNGEE. The DNA for the CDR3 is TGTGCCAGCAGCGCCTCCCAGGGGAACACTGAAGCTTTCTTT. Its translation: CASSASQGNTEAFF.

V usage is TRBV7-9 and J usage is TRBJ1-2; TRBD1 matches at 8 bases. CDR3 length: 15 amino acids. V shed 6 bases and J 6 bases; nucleotides not matched to a gene: 12. Germline-derived CDR1 and CDR2 are SEHNR and FQNEAQ (reference sequence). Written as DNA, the CDR3 is TGTGCCAGCAGTAGTTCCAGGGGGCCTGGCGATGGCTACACCTTC. Amino acids: CASSSSRGPGDGYTF.

The genes are TRBV9 and TRBJ2-1, with TRBD2 identical over 7 bases. The CDR3 contains 15 residues. Germline V CDR1 and CDR2: SGDLS, YYNGEE. Trimming cost V 3 bases and J 10 bases; bases outside gene matches: 13. The CDR3 DNA is TGTGCCAGCAGCGGCCGGGACTCCATCGGGGGGGAGCAGTTCTTC. Amino acid sequence: CASSGRDSIGGEQFF.

This clone showed up just a few times. The CDR3 reads CASTGFNSGGRYNEQFF. CDR3 nucleotides: TGTGCCAGCACCGGTTTTAATAGCGGGGGCCGATACAATGAGCAGTTCTTC. V and J are TRBV2 and TRBJ2-1; 9 nucleotides match TRBD2. From germline, CDR1 is SNHLY and CDR2 FYNNEI. This CDR3 has 17 amino acids. V trimming: 7 bases; J trimming: 4 bases; junction bases outside the gene matches: 14.